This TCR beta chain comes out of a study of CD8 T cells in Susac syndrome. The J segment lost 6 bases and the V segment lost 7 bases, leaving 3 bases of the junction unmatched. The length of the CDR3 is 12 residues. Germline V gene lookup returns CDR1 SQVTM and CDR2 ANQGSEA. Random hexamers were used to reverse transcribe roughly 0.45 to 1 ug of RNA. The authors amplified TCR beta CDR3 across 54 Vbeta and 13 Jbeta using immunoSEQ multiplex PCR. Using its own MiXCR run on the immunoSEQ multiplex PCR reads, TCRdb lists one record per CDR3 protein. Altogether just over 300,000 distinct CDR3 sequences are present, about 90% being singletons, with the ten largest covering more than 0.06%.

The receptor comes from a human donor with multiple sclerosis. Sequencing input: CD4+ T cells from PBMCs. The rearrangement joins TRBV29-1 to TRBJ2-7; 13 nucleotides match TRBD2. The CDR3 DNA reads TGCAGCGGGACTAGCGGGGGTAGCGAGCAGTACTTC. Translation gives CSGTSGGSEQYF.